This entry lists 19 T cell receptor beta chains sequenced from one sample in a study of blood T cell repertoires in COVID-19. Measured with immunoSEQ multiplex PCR; TCRdb has only the in-frame clones, and not every one. The sample includes hundreds of thousands of clones, under 90% of them seen just once. The sequenced sample consisted of PBMCs or T cells enriched from blood (not recorded which). These TCRs come from a man aged 30 to 45 with acute COVID-19.

The chain recombines TRBV5-1 with TRBJ1-1, with a weak D call TRBD1 (5 bases). Germline-derived CDR1 and CDR2 are SGHRS and YFSETQ. Trimming took off 4 bases at V and 4 bases at J, with 17 bases between the two ends. CDR3 length equals 15 residues. CDR3 in amino acids: CASSPGILGGTEAFF. CDR3 bases: TGCGCCAGCAGCCCCGGGATTCTCGGGGGCACTGAAGCTTTCTTT.

The chain uses TRBV5-1 and TRBJ1-2, with 7 nucleotides matching TRBD1. CDR1 and CDR2 (germline): SGHRS, YFSETQ. After removal of 0 bases from V and 6 bases from J, the junction contained 8 bases not matched to a gene. The CDR3 length is 15 residues. Written as DNA, the CDR3 is TGCGCCAGCAGCTTGGCCCGGACAGGAACGAATGGCTACACCTTC. It codes for CASSLARTGTNGYTF.

V gene TRBV10-1 combines with J gene TRBJ2-2; the match to TRBD2 covers 7 bases. V dropped 8 bases and J dropped 3; count of bases not matched to a gene: 6. CDR3 length: 14 amino acids. The V gene's germline CDR1 is WNHNN and CDR2 SYGVQD (reference sequence). The chain's CDR3 is CASGRLADTGELFF. The CDR3 DNA is TGCGCCAGCGGTCGACTAGCTGACACCGGGGAGCTGTTTTTT.

A single count supports this clone. The chain uses TRBV4-1 and TRBJ2-3; D perhaps matches TRBD1 (6 bases). CDR3 size: 19 residues. Trimming took off 2 bases at V and 0 bases at J, with 21 bases between the two ends. Germline-derived CDR1 and CDR2 are MGHRA and YSYEKL. The DNA of the CDR3 is TGCGCCAGCAGCCAATTACGTGGACAGCCGTTTTCTAGCACAGATACGCAGTATTTT. Residues: CASSQLRGQPFSSTDTQYF.

The chain employs TRBV10-2 and TRBJ2-3; 8 bases are shared with TRBD2. V lost 8 bases to trimming and J lost 0 bases; unmatched junction nucleotides: 10. The germline V gene has CDR1 WSHSY and CDR2 SAAADI. The length of the CDR3 is 16 residues. The CDR3 spells CASSGAGGSSTDTQYF. The CDR3 coding sequence is TGCGCCAGCTCGGGGGCGGGGGGCTCTAGCACAGATACGCAGTATTTT.

The chain links TRBV11-3 to TRBJ1-6; 7 nucleotides align to TRBD1. Per the germline V gene, CDR1 is SGHNT and CDR2 is YENEEA. Trimming removed 9 bases from V and 3 bases from J; junction bases left unmatched: 2. The CDR3 is made up of 13 amino acids. CDR3 nucleotides: TGTGCCAGGGGGACAGTCTATAATTCACCCCTCCACTTT. It codes for CARGTVYNSPLHF.

Only one count was recorded for this clone. The CDR3 region has the DNA TGTGCCACCAGTGACAGGGTCGCTAATTCACCCCTCCACTTT. Its translation: CATSDRVANSPLHF. The chain uses TRBV24-1 and TRBJ1-6; D is possibly TRBD1 (5 bases). This CDR3 has 14 amino acids. Trimming left V 4 bases short and J 6 bases short, with 9 bases between. Germline-derived CDR1 and CDR2 are KGHDR and SFDVKD.

This clone was detected once. The chain carries TRBV4-1 and TRBJ1-6; 7 nucleotides align to TRBD1. Trimming at V came to 3 bases and at J to 10 bases, leaving 9 bases not matched to a gene. Germline V gene data show CDR1 as MGHRA and CDR2 as YSYEKL. CDR3 length equals 15 residues. CDR3 region: CASSQEDRRGSPLHF. The CDR3 coding sequence is TGCGCCAGCAGCCAGGAGGACAGGCGAGGGTCACCCCTCCACTTT.

The chain recombines TRBV7-8 with TRBJ1-5; 7 nucleotides align to TRBD1. The germline CDR1 and CDR2 sequences are SGHVS and FQNEAQ. This CDR3 contains 17 residues. V lost 4 bases and J lost 0; bases outside the gene matches: 9. CDR3 bases: TGTGCCAGCAGCTCCTGGGACAGACGATATAGCAATCAGCCCCAGCATTTT. Its translation is CASSSWDRRYSNQPQHF.

The J gene is TRBJ2-6, the V gene TRBV9, with TRBD1 identical over 8 bases. V lost 3 bases to trimming and J lost 4 bases; unmatched junction nucleotides: 6. Germline CDR1 and CDR2: SGDLS and YYNGEE. The CDR3 contains 16 residues. DNA for the CDR3: TGTGCCAGCAGCGCCAGACAGGGGTCCGGGGCCAACGTCCTGACTTTC. Its translation is CASSARQGSGANVLTF.

The chain couples TRBV5-1 to TRBJ1-1, with D unresolved. Germline lookup yields CDR1 SGHRS and CDR2 YFSETQ. The CDR3 runs 13 residues. V dropped 2 bases and J dropped 0 bases, with 5 bases sitting between them. The CDR3 sequence: CASSFSVNTEAFF. The CDR3 region has the DNA TGCGCCAGCAGCTTCAGCGTGAACACTGAAGCTTTCTTT.

This chain links TRBV24-1 with TRBJ2-1; 7 bases fit TRBD1. With 9 bases clipped from V and 4 bases from J, the junction kept 2 bases outside the gene matches. This CDR3 has 12 residues. Per germline, CDR1 KGHDR and CDR2 SFDVKD. The CDR3 nucleotides read TGTGCCACCGGGACAGCTTACAATGAGCAGTTCTTC. Protein: CATGTAYNEQFF.

This chain links TRBV25-1 with TRBJ1-1, with D perhaps TRBD1 (6 bases). With 0 bases removed from V and 5 bases from J, the gap between germline ends came to 13 bases. The CDR3 is 15 residues long. Germline V gives CDR1 MGHDK, CDR2 SYGVNS. The CDR3 loop reads CASSEYAGGRTEAFF. CDR3 DNA: TGTGCCAGCAGTGAATATGCGGGGGGCAGGACTGAAGCTTTCTTT.

This chain uses TRBV5-6 with TRBJ2-7, with TRBD2 matching 8 bases. Germline lookup yields CDR1 SGHDT and CDR2 YYEEEE. J lost 1 base, V lost 0 bases, and 6 bases had no gene match. The CDR3 is 16 amino acids. The CDR3 reads CASSLALAGRSYEQYV. Written as DNA, the CDR3 is TGTGCCAGCAGCTTGGCCTTAGCGGGAAGATCCTACGAGCAGTACGTC.

This clone was recorded once. The chain joins TRBV13 to TRBJ1-5; 7 nucleotides align to TRBD1. Germline-derived CDR1 and CDR2 are PRHDT and FYEKMQ (reference sequence). The CDR3 is 16 residues long. V dropped 4 bases and J dropped 0; count of bases not matched to a gene: 6. CDR3 amino acids: CASSSRDSDSNQPQHF. CDR3 nucleotide sequence: TGTGCCAGCAGCTCCCGGGACAGCGATAGCAATCAGCCCCAGCATTTT.

This sequence joins TRBV9 and TRBJ1-4; D not resolved. Germline V gene sequence: CDR1 SGDLS, CDR2 YYNGEE. The V end lost 2 bases, the J end lost 7 bases, and 6 bases lay between the germline ends. There are 12 residues in the CDR3. CDR3 residues: CASSVGSEKLFF. The CDR3 bases are TGTGCCAGCAGCGTGGGCAGTGAAAAACTGTTTTTT.

This chain links TRBV6-5 with TRBJ2-7, with 12 bases aligning to TRBD1. J lost 7 bases, V lost 6 bases, and 7 bases had no gene match. The CDR3 contains 14 residues. CDR1 MNHEY and CDR2 SVGAGI come from the germline V gene. CDR3 coding DNA: TGTGCCAGCAGACGGGACAGGGGGCGTGGGGAGCAGTACGTC. It codes for CASRRDRGRGEQYV.

The chain is built from TRBV5-1 and TRBJ1-2; a weak D match, TRBD1 (6 bases). The length of the CDR3 is 19 residues. Trimming stripped 0 bases from V and 4 bases from J, with 25 bases between. CDR1 is SGHRS, CDR2 YFSETQ, per germline. The CDR3 bases are TGCGCCAGCAGCTTGGGTCTCGGACGGGACACTCAAAAGGGCTATGGCTACACCTTC. This codes for CASSLGLGRDTQKGYGYTF.

This chain joins TRBV27 and TRBJ1-2; 8 nucleotides align to TRBD1. The germline gives CDR1 MNHEY, CDR2 SMNVEV (reference sequence). The CDR3 contains 14 residues. J was trimmed by 0 bases and V by 6 bases; bases with no gene match: 3. The CDR3 loop is CASRIQGANYGYTF. CDR3 in DNA: TGTGCCAGCAGAATACAGGGGGCTAACTATGGCTACACCTTC.